The T cell receptor (beta chain) described here comes from a study of cytomegalovirus exposure and HLA in healthy donors. Across the study: T cells numbering about 180 million yielded more than 95 million unique TCR beta sequences in an earlier analysis. Study-wide results and caveats: Later analysis indicated greater clonal expansion among HLA-associated TCR beta chains than among equally common other chains. TCR beta chains numbering roughly 150 were designated cytomegalovirus-associated. With later analysis, a missense DCLRE1C variant became linked to TCR beta V- and J-gene trimming.

The PCR employed 60 Vbeta primers together with 13 Jbeta primers. Profiling relied on immunoSEQ multiplex PCR, and the TCRdb table lists in-frame clones only, not all of them. The sample holds approximately 180,000 clones; 65% to 80% are singletons and the top ten take roughly 1.1%. On this clone itself: Its antigen is still unknown. The junction shows a germline mismatch at one end, possibly a read error.

CDR3 length: 12 residues. Germline V gives CDR1 SEHNR, CDR2 FQNEAQ (reference sequence). The sequence derives from a woman in her 40s in good health and CMV-seronegative. The V and J genes are TRBV7-9 and TRBJ1-3; no clear D. Sequenced input: PBMCs. DNA for the CDR3: TGTTCCAGCAGCCCAACTGTATACACCATATATTTT. Its protein is CSSSPTVYTIYF.